This T cell receptor beta chain was captured by sequencing in a study of OX40 agonist ivuxolimab in advanced cancers. Looking at the study overall: Every 2 weeks, ivuxolimab was infused into the patients intravenously at between 0.01 and 10 mg/kg. Allowance was made for prior anti-PD-1, anti-PD-L1 or anti-CTLA-4 therapy, and around 44% had some.

Study-level findings and limits: Clonal expansion from baseline to week 6 occurred in both CD4+ and CD8+ T cells.

The protocol was immunoSEQ multiplex PCR, while the TCRdb copy is restricted to in-frame clones and leaves out a portion. The data show under 20,000 clones, with less than 85% seen just once and around 34% held by the top ten. A note on this clone: Antigen: not known.

The sample consisted of CD4+ or CD8+ T cells sorted from blood, taken in a trial of the OX40 agonist ivuxolimab. This clonotype was sampled from an adult with an advanced solid tumor such as melanoma, head and neck, liver or kidney cancer.

The CDR3 DNA follows: TGTGCCAGCAGCTTAGCCGCTCGGACAATTCGGCTTAATGAAAAACTGTTTTTT. Its translation is CASSLAARTIRLNEKLFF. The chain is built from TRBV7-8 and TRBJ1-4, with D perhaps TRBD1 (5 bases). Germline V gives CDR1 SGHVS, CDR2 FQNEAQ. The CDR3 extends over 18 amino acids. The germline V and J ends were trimmed by 0 bases and 4 bases, with 18 bases remaining between them.